The clone carrying this T cell receptor beta chain was seen repeatedly, ten times or more. From germline, CDR1 is SEHNR and CDR2 FQNEAQ (reference sequence). The CDR3 runs 15 residues. V shed 0 bases and J shed 0 bases, with 8 bases lying between them. Amplification of TCR beta CDR3 regions used RNA as the template. An initial round of RT-PCR targeting the TCR CDR3 relied on the HTBI primer set. One entry per CDR3 protein results from TCRdb running MiXCR on the multiplex PCR reads. The sample shows 500,000 to 600,000 distinct CDR3 sequences, around 17% of them seen only once. The sample is drawn from a study of T cells in Graves' hyperthyroidism and ophthalmopathy.

Sequencing used blood. This receptor was obtained from a woman under 30 with Graves' hyperthyroidism. The rearrangement uses TRBV7-9 and TRBJ1-1, with D unresolved. For the CDR3, the DNA is TGTGCCAGCAGCTTAGCCGCAGGTTTGAACACTGAAGCTTTCTTT. Translating it yields CASSLAAGLNTEAFF. The full variable domain, its missing parts supplied by reference TRBV7-9 and TRBJ1-1, is DTGVSQNPRHKITKRGQNVTFRCDPISEHNRLYWYRQTLGQGPEFLTYFQNEAQLEKSRLLSDRFSAERPKGSFSTLEIQRTEQGDSAMYLCASSLAAGLNTEAFFGQGTRLTVV.